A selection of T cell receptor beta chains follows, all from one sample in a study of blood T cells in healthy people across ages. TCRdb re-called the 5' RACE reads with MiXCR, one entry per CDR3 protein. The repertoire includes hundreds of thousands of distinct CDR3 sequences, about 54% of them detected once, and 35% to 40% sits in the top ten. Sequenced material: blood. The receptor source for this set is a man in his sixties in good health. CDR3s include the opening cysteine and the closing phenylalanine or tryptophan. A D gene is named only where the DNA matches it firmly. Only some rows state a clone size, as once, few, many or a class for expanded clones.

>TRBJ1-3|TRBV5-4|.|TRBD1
TGTGCCAGCAGCTTATCCGGGACAGGACCTTCCTCTGGAAACACCATATATTTT
CASSLSGTGPSSGNTIYF
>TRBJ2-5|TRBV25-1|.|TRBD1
TGTGCCAGCAGTGACCCCACAGGGGCTGAAGAGACCCAGTACTTC
CASSDPTGAEETQYF
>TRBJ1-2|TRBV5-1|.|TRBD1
TGCGCCAGCAGCTTATCAGGGGGCAACGGCTATGGCTACACCTTC
CASSLSGGNGYGYTF
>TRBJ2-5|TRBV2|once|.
TGTGCCAGCAGTGAATGGACTATTCAAGAGGCCCAGTACTTC
CASSEWTIQEAQYF
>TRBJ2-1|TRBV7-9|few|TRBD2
TGTGCCAGCAGCTCGACCGGGACTAGCGGGGGGGCGATTCACAATGAGCAGTTCTTC
CASSSTGTSGGAIHNEQFF
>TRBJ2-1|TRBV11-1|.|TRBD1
TGTGCCAGCAGCTTAGCTCTCCAGGGGGCTCGGAATGAGCAGTTCTTC
CASSLALQGARNEQFF
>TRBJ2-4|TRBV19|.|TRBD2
TGTGCCAGTAGTATTGGGCGGGAGCTCGAAAACATTCAGTACTTC
CASSIGRELENIQYF
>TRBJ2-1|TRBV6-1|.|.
TGTGCCAGCAGTGAATCGGAGGGAATGTGGAATGAGCAGTTCTTC
CASSESEGMWNEQFF
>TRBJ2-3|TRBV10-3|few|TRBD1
TGTGCCATCAGTGAGTCCTACAGGGGTGTCCCCACAGATACGCAGTATTTT
CAISESYRGVPTDTQYF
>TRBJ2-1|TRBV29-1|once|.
TGCAGCGCGGACCGCCCTTCCTACAATGAGCAGTTCTTC
CSADRPSYNEQFF
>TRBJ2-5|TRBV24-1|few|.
TGTGCCACCAGTGACTCAGGACTGAACCCGGAGACCCAGTACTTC
CATSDSGLNPETQYF
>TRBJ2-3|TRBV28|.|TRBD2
TGTGCCAGCGGCGGGGGGGGACGGCCTCAGAAGTATTTT
CASGGGGRPQKYF
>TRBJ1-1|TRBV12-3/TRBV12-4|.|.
TGTGCCAGCAACCCGGCGGGCTCCCTAGTCACTGAAGCTTTCTTT
CASNPAGSLVTEAFF
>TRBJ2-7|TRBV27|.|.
TGTGCCAGCAATAAAGAGGGCGGCCCATCCTACGAGCAGTACTTC
CASNKEGGPSYEQYF
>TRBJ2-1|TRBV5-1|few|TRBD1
TGCGCCAGCAGCTCTTGGGGCGGACAGGGGGCCGGCAATGAGCAGTTCTTC
CASSSWGGQGAGNEQFF
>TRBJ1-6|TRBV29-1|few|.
TGCAGCGTCCGGACAGATACCTATAATTCACCCCTCCACTTT
CSVRTDTYNSPLHF
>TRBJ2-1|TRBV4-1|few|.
TGCGCCAGCAGCCAAGAGGGGAGGGGGGGCAATGAGCAGTTCTTC
CASSQEGRGGNEQFF
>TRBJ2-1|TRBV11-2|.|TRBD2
TGTGCCAGCAGCCCCTGGGCTAGCGGAGGGGATGAGCAGTTCTTC
CASSPWASGGDEQFF
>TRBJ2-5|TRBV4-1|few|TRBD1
TGCGCCAGCAGCCAAAGGGACAGGGGAGGAGAGACCCAGTACTTC
CASSQRDRGGETQYF
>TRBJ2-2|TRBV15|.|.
TGTGCCACCAGTCCGGGGGCGGCTGCGAACACCGGGGAGCTGTTTTTT
CATSPGAAANTGELFF
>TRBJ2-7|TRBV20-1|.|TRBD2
TGCAGTGCTAGCGTAGCGGGGGGCTCGTACGAGCAGTACTTC
CSASVAGGSYEQYF
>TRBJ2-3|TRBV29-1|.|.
TGCAGCGTTGCGGGGCAGGGAATTGTCACAGATACGCAGTATTTT
CSVAGQGIVTDTQYF
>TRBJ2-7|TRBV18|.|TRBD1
TGTGCCAGCTCACAGGGGGACAGGGGGTTTTACGAGCAGTACTTC
CASSQGDRGFYEQYF
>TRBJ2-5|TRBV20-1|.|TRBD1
TGCAGTGCTAGGCCCACAGGGGGGGAGACCCAGTACTTC
CSARPTGGETQYF
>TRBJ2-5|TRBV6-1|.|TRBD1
TGTGCCAGCAGTGCGGGACAGGGGATATTGGAGACCCAGTACTTC
CASSAGQGILETQYF
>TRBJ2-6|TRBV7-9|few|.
TGTGCCAGCAGCTCCAACAGCGGGGGGGCCAACGTCCTGACTTTC
CASSSNSGGANVLTF
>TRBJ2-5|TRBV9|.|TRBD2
TGTGCCAGCAGCCCCCGTGGAGCGGGGAACCAAGAGACCCAGTACTTC
CASSPRGAGNQETQYF
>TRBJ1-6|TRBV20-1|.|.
TGCAGTGCTAGAGCCGCCGAGGGAGGGTATAATTCACCCCTCCACTTT
CSARAAEGGYNSPLHF
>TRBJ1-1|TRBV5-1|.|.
TGCGCCAGCAGCTTGTCCGGGACCGGGGGTATGAACACTGAAGCTTTCTTT
CASSLSGTGGMNTEAFF
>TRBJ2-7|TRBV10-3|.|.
TGTGCCATCAGTGAACCGGGACTCCACTCCCCACACTACGAGCAGTACTTC
CAISEPGLHSPHYEQYF
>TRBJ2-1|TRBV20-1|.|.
TGCAGCAGACAGGAACGGCACAATGAGCAGTTCTTC
CSRQERHNEQFF
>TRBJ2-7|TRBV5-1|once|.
TGCGCCAGCAGCTTGGCCAAACAGGTGAATCTAGACGAGCAGTACTTC
CASSLAKQVNLDEQYF
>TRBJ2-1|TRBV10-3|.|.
TGTGCCATCAGTGCCGCGGGTGACAACAATGAGCAGTTCTTC
CAISAAGDNNEQFF